This note documents a single T cell receptor beta chain sequence. Its antigen is unidentified. The donors, nominally healthy at sampling, likely had unrecorded immune exposures. PCR primers comprised 60 Vbeta and 13 Jbeta primers. Using immunoSEQ multiplex PCR, the repertoire was profiled, and TCRdb retains in-frame clones only, with some absent. This repertoire comprises about 88,000 clones; its ten largest clones make up more than 5.5%. The CDR3 loop spans 14 amino acids. After removal of 5 bases from V and 4 bases from J, the junction contained 5 bases not matched to a gene. Germline CDR1 MDHEN, CDR2 SYDVKM. The entry originates in a study of cytomegalovirus exposure and HLA in healthy donors. Background on the study: From about 170 million T cells, an earlier analysis saw some 120 million unique TCR beta sequences.

General study findings and limits: Later genetic work tied a missense DCLRE1C variant to beta-chain V and J trimming.

The source material was PBMCs. The J gene is TRBJ2-3, the V gene TRBV28; 8 nucleotides align to TRBD1. This sequence originates from a girl between 10 and 17 years old in good health and CMV-seropositive. The DNA of the CDR3 is TGTGCCAGCAGTGACAGGGGTAATGCAGATACGCAGTATTTT. Translating gives CASSDRGNADTQYF.